This passage covers 20 T cell receptor beta chains from one sample sequenced in a study of control samples from healthy donors and cancer patients. Some clones are missing from TCRdb's copy, which holds only in-frame ones; the method was immunoSEQ multiplex PCR. The sample has around 83,000 clones, over 85% seen once. Sequenced sample: PBMCs. The receptor set was obtained from a woman in her thirties or forties with lung cancer.

The chain joins TRBV28 to TRBJ1-1; D is possibly TRBD1 (6 bases). The V gene lost 9 bases and the J gene lost 5 bases, with 16 bases spanning the gap. The CDR3 has 13 residues. The V gene's germline CDR1 is MDHEN and CDR2 SYDVKM. This chain's CDR3 is CASCQGMRTEAFF. As DNA, the CDR3 is TGTGCCAGTTGCCAGGGGATGCGAACTGAAGCTTTCTTT.

This clone was picked up one time. V usage is TRBV5-1 and J usage is TRBJ2-1; the match to TRBD2 covers 11 bases. J gave up 8 bases and V 1 base, and 5 bases lay outside the gene matches. CDR1 and CDR2 (germline): SGHRS, YFSETQ. The CDR3 is 15 amino acids. The CDR3 sequence is CASSLPLAGEYEQFF. As DNA, the CDR3 is TGCGCCAGCAGCTTGCCACTAGCGGGGGAGTATGAGCAGTTCTTC.

The chain joins TRBV6-5 to TRBJ2-3; TRBD1 might be the D (5 bases). Germline CDR1 and CDR2: MNHEY and SVGAGI. The CDR3 consists of 14 residues. The ends were cut back, 5 bases at V and 1 base at J, with 10 bases in the middle. The CDR3 region is CASSLGVGTDTQYF. CDR3 bases: TGTGCCAGCAGTCTAGGGGTGGGCACAGATACGCAGTATTTT.

Here the CDR3 reads CASSSTGTSANSPLHF. CDR3 in DNA: TGTGCCAGCAGCTCGACAGGAACCTCCGCCAATTCACCCCTCCACTTT. The chain joins TRBV7-3 to TRBJ1-6; weak D call: TRBD1 (6 bases). This CDR3 is built from 16 residues. V was shortened by 4 bases and J by 7 bases, with 17 bases between the two germline ends. In germline, CDR1 is SGHTA, CDR2 FQGTGA.

CDR3 amino acids: CASRATGEGGYTF. CDR3 nucleotide sequence: TGTGCCAGCAGGGCTACAGGGGAAGGAGGCTACACCTTC. The chain is built from TRBV7-9 and TRBJ1-2; 7 bases line up with TRBD1. Germline V gene lookup returns CDR1 SEHNR and CDR2 FQNEAQ (reference sequence). The V and J ends lost 6 bases and 8 bases, in that order; junction bases with no gene match: 9. The CDR3 totals 13 residues. The full variable domain, in which reference TRBV7-9 and TRBJ1-2 provide the parts outside the CDR3, is DTGVSQNPRHKITKRGQNVTFRCDPISEHNRLYWYRQTLGQGPEFLTYFQNEAQLEKSRLLSDRFSAERPKGSFSTLEIQRTEQGDSAMYLCASRATGEGGYTFGSGTRLTVV.

The J gene is TRBJ1-3, the V gene TRBV29-1; D remains ambiguous. The CDR3 contains 13 residues. Germline CDR1 is SQVTM and CDR2 is ANQGSEA. V was clipped by 7 bases and J by 3 bases, with 13 bases between them. The CDR3 spells CSALGSSGNTIYF. The CDR3 coding sequence is TGCAGCGCGTTAGGGAGTAGTGGAAACACCATATATTTT.

This chain joins TRBV21-1 and TRBJ1-5; the table's D call, TRBD1, has no DNA check behind it. TRBV21-1 counts as a pseudogene. The CDR3 covers 19 residues. The CDR3 sequence is CASSKVLAETGAGFQSQHF. For the CDR3, the DNA is TGTGCCAGCAGCAAAGTTCTCGCGGAGACAGGGGCGGGGTTTCAGTCCCAGCATTTT.

The chain links TRBV3-1 (or the pseudogene TRBV3-2) to TRBJ1-2; the D gene is possibly TRBD1 (5 bases). CDR1 is LGHDT, CDR2 YNNKEL, per germline (reference sequence). Trimming took 0 bases from V and 2 from J, leaving 13 bases between them. The CDR3 is made up of 16 amino acids. DNA for the CDR3: TGTGCCAGCAGCCAAGATTTGGGGGATTTCAACTATGGCTACACCTTC. This codes for CASSQDLGDFNYGYTF.

This chain links TRBV9 with TRBJ2-1; no clear D. Trimming cost V 0 bases and J 4 bases, with 5 bases left between them. The V gene's germline CDR1 is SGDLS and CDR2 YYNGEE. The CDR3 extends over 13 amino acids. In DNA form, the CDR3 reads TGTGCCAGCAGCGTAGGTAGATACAATGAGCAGTTCTTC. Translating gives CASSVGRYNEQFF.

The V and J genes are TRBV21-1 and TRBJ1-1; the table's D call, TRBD1, has no DNA check behind it. TRBV21-1 is designated a pseudogene. There are 17 residues in the CDR3. CDR3 nucleotides: TGTGCCAGCAGCAATTGCAGGACAGGGAATATGAACACTGAAGCTTTCTTT. Translating it yields CASSNCRTGNMNTEAFF.

The J gene is TRBJ2-3, the V gene TRBV7-2; D gene ambiguous. The V end was cut by 3 bases, the J end by 2 bases, with 9 bases between. Germline values: CDR1 SGHTA, CDR2 FQGNSA. This CDR3 contains 14 residues. The CDR3 DNA reads as TGTGCCAGCAGCTTTTCGGGCTACACAGATACGCAGTATTTT. The encoded protein is CASSFSGYTDTQYF.

The J gene is TRBJ2-6, the V gene TRBV5-1, with 7 bases fitting TRBD2. CDR3 length: 16 residues. After removal of 0 bases from V and 2 bases from J, the junction contained 2 bases not matched to a gene. CDR1 and CDR2 from the germline V gene are SGHRS and YFSETQ. The CDR3: CASSLVAGAGANVLTF. The CDR3 nucleotides are TGCGCCAGCAGCTTGGTAGCGGGTGCTGGGGCCAACGTCCTGACTTTC.

The CDR3 DNA follows: TGTGCCACCAGTCCAGCGGATGGCTCTGGAAACACCATATATTTT. Translation gives CATSPADGSGNTIYF. The chain carries TRBV24-1 and TRBJ1-3, with D unresolved. Germline V CDR1 and CDR2: KGHDR, SFDVKD. The germline V and J ends were trimmed by 6 bases and 0 bases, with 11 bases remaining between them. This CDR3 has 15 residues.

This clone was seen once. This chain joins TRBV5-4 and TRBJ1-6, with 7 bases matching TRBD1. Germline V lookup: CDR1 SGHNT, CDR2 YYREEE (reference sequence). V gave up 4 bases and J gave up 0 bases; unmatched junction bases: 7. This CDR3 has 17 amino acids. CDR3 bases: TGTGCCAGCAGCCTGTCGGACAGGAGCTCCTATAATTCACCCCTCCACTTT. Protein product: CASSLSDRSSYNSPLHF.

The DNA for the CDR3 is TGTGCCAGCAGCTCGAGAACAGGGGGCCGAGAGACCCAGTACTTC. Translation gives CASSSRTGGRETQYF. The chain has TRBV7-2 and TRBJ2-5; 9 bases match TRBD1. Per the germline V gene, CDR1 is SGHTA and CDR2 is FQGNSA. V lost 4 bases, J lost 4 bases, and 7 bases stayed unmatched. The CDR3 sequence is 15 residues long.

The chain carries TRBV30 and TRBJ1-2; TRBD1 might be the D (6 bases). CDR3 length: 13 residues. CDR1 GTSNPN and CDR2 SVGIG come from the germline V gene (reference sequence). The ends were cut back, 5 bases at V and 8 bases at J, with 18 bases in the middle. CDR3 in amino acids: CAWEEAGHPGYTF. The CDR3 region has the DNA TGTGCCTGGGAGGAAGCGGGACACCCCGGCTACACCTTC.

The CDR3 nucleotides read TGTGCCAGCCGGGACTGGACTTACAATGAGCAGTTCTTC. Its protein product is CASRDWTYNEQFF. The chain has TRBV27 and TRBJ2-1; TRBD2 might be the D (6 bases). The V gene lost 8 bases and the J gene lost 4 bases, with 12 bases spanning the gap. CDR1 and CDR2 from the germline V gene are MNHEY and SMNVEV (reference sequence). The CDR3 runs to 13 residues.

The chain employs TRBV11-3 and TRBJ2-1, with a tentative D call TRBD1 (5 bases). Between the trimmed V and J ends, which lost 1 base and 4 bases, there was a span of 8 bases. CDR3 length equals 14 residues. Per the germline V gene, CDR1 is SGHNT and CDR2 is YENEEA. The CDR3 sequence is CASSLGDSYNEQFF. The CDR3 nucleotides are TGTGCCAGCAGCTTAGGCGACAGTTACAATGAGCAGTTCTTC.

With respect to this clone: The junction shows a germline mismatch at one end, possibly a read error. V gene TRBV28 combines with J gene TRBJ1-3, with 8 nucleotides matching TRBD1. The CDR3 has 12 amino acids. Germline V gives CDR1 MDHEN, CDR2 SYDVKM. The CDR3 sequence: CASRPLDRGPVF. CDR3 coding DNA: TGTGCCAGCAGGCCCCTCGACAGGGGCCCCGTATTT.

This chain joins TRBV9 and TRBJ2-1; tentative D call: TRBD2 (5 bases). CDR3 size: 14 residues. The V and J ends lost 0 bases and 3 bases respectively, with 7 bases between them. Germline CDR1 is SGDLS and CDR2 is YYNGEE. CDR3 in DNA: TGTGCCAGCAGCGTAGGCGGACTCTACAATGAGCAGTTCTTC. It yields the protein CASSVGGLYNEQFF.